This TCR beta chain was found in a study of T cells in Graves' hyperthyroidism and ophthalmopathy (dated by TCRdb to about 2019). With regard to the full study: Peripheral blood was collected at initial diagnosis, before any treatment. To identify TCR V-J signatures that set the groups apart, the researchers used a discovery cohort of more than 95 patients, made up of about 44 with Graves' ophthalmopathy and about 55 with stable Graves' hyperthyroidism. Prospective prediction of ophthalmopathy was tested in an independent validation cohort consisting of roughly 19 hyperthyroidism patients and around 16 patients who later progressed to ophthalmopathy. For training and testing, the roughly 97 patients in the discovery cohort were randomly divided in a 7:3 ratio. In addition, the study compared T-cell repertoires in thyroid tissue and in blood from roughly 6 Graves' hyperthyroidism patients. After blood sampling, hyperthyroidism patients were treated with methimazole at a starting dose of 30 mg daily, and ophthalmopathy patients were treated with high-dose intravenous methylprednisolone. TCR Vbeta CDR3 sequencing of some 140 peripheral blood samples (under 45 ophthalmopathy, 75 hyperthyroidism and roughly 17 progressor patients) is reported in the paper.

The TCR beta CDR3 regions were amplified from RNA transcripts. For the first round of RT-PCR on the TCR CDR3, the HTBI primer set was used together with the Qiagen OneStep RT-PCR kit. A second multiplex PCR round built the libraries, followed by size selection and purification. The libraries were sequenced on an Illumina HiSeq2000 using paired-end 100 bp reads. The paper's processing steps were these. SOAPnuke was used to process the raw data, throwing out any read that contained adapters or uncalled bases, had a mean Phred below 15, or lacked an exact constant-primer or identifier match. High-quality paired reads were merged with COPE v1.2.5, and unique nucleotide sequences were defined as clonotypes. MiTCR v1.1 was used to align the clonotypes against IMGT TRBV, TRBD and TRBJ reference segments. The analysis was restricted to V-J combinations with a frequency above 0.0001, which together covered roughly 99% of the repertoires. The TCS score was defined as F50 (clonal expansion) divided by E x V (chaos), with BLOSUM62-based TCRdist calculated between CDR3 peptides within each V-J. Welch's t-statistics and random forest reduced around 510 V-J features to under 15, which were used in a naive Bayes classifier (R e1071). The public reads were quality trimmed at Q25 with fastp and then assembled into clones with MiXCR by TCRdb, keeping productive beta chains. Every CDR3 protein is listed once, alongside the most common genes and DNA of its rows. TCRdb's processing, not the study's, gives the V and J calls here. The sample includes around 500,000 distinct CDR3 sequences, with 14% observed a single time. The ten largest clones take up roughly 13% of the sample.

Its CDR3 holds 16 amino acids, cysteine through phenylalanine. The only DNA kept is the CDR3, 48 bases in frame from the first base. The germline V gene provides CDR1 SGHVS and CDR2 FQNEAQ. V is cut back by 4 bases and J by 5 bases, with 11 bases in the junction unmatched. Points the paper makes about the study in general: A model built on a 13 V-J signature distinguished ophthalmopathy from stable hyperthyroidism, reaching 87.88% sensitivity and under 84% specificity in cross-validation and 80%/75% in testing. In validation, the model predicted progression to ophthalmopathy a median of roughly 6.5 months before onset, with roughly 70% sensitivity and roughly 77% specificity. No statistical method was used to set the sample size in advance, and investigators knew the group allocation. Blood samples also contained most of the expanded thyroid clonotypes (frequency above 0.001), which suggests that blood repertoires may reflect thyroid immune responses.

A patient counted as having stable Graves' hyperthyroidism if no progression to ophthalmopathy occurred over 18 months of follow-up. The hyperthyroidism patients were between 18 and 65 years old and newly diagnosed, with a disease duration of less than 2 months. Exclusion was applied to patients with uncontrolled infections, other autoimmune diseases, pregnancy or lactation. Clinical symptoms, serum thyroxine and TRAb, thyroid ultrasound, and orbital computed tomography formed the basis for the diagnoses. PBMCs were isolated from approximately 10 ml of fresh peripheral blood by Ficoll-Paque density gradient centrifugation. Trizol reagent was used to extract total RNA, and RNA quality was then checked on an Agilent 2100 Bioanalyzer. This clonotype was found many times. Which antigen it targets is not known. Base qualities are missing; no much larger clone stands one base away.

Sequenced input: blood. Recombination connected TRBV7-8 to TRBJ1-3; 7 nucleotides in the junction match TRBD1. This TCR came from a woman aged 40 to 50 with Graves' hyperthyroidism. The DNA reads TGTGCCAGCAGCTCACTGGGGACAGTTAATAGAAACACCATATATTTT. Its coded protein is CASSSLGTVNRNTIYF.